The rows below give T cell receptor beta chains drawn from one sample of a study of CD8 T cells in Susac syndrome. TCRdb processed the immunoSEQ multiplex PCR reads anew with MiXCR; each CDR3 protein has one entry. The data hold 120,000 or so distinct CDR3 sequences, with 96% observed a single time. Sequencing was done on a sample of CD4+ T cells from PBMCs. The receptors shown here come from a human donor with Susac syndrome. The CDR3 runs from the conserved cysteine through the conserved F or W.

J | V | CDR3
TRBJ2-7 | TRBV6-2/TRBV6-3 | CASDRGRDSYEQYF
TRBJ2-5 | TRBV29-1 | CSAGGVQETQYF
TRBJ2-7 | TRBV28 | CASRPGTVPYEQYF
TRBJ2-1 | TRBV24-1 | CATSDWASGTAGEQFF
TRBJ2-7 | TRBV20-1 | CSARAGRMGGEQYF
TRBJ2-1 | TRBV6-5 | CASRKLGEQFF
TRBJ1-1 | TRBV12-3/TRBV12-4 | CASSWGPGTEAFF
TRBJ2-5 | TRBV3-1 | CASSQATSGRAEETQYF
TRBJ2-1 | TRBV4-3 | CASSQDALGANEQFF
TRBJ2-7 | TRBV5-4 | CASSLTGGPSYEQYF
TRBJ1-4 | TRBV29-1 | CSARGTGLNEKLFF
TRBJ2-3 | TRBV2 | CASSARRGADTQYF
TRBJ1-2 | TRBV29-1 | CSVGSRAGYTF
TRBJ2-1 | TRBV15 | CATTIPQGAGNNEQFF
TRBJ1-5 | TRBV2 | CASSEVAPGPQHF
TRBJ2-1 | TRBV7-3 | CASSTGQGNEQFF
TRBJ2-1 | TRBV13 | CASSSYSLTSGGNEQFF
TRBJ2-5 | TRBV29-1 | CSVETAVETQYF
TRBJ1-2 | TRBV24-1 | CATSEYQGGYTF
TRBJ2-7 | TRBV4-2 | CASSLGLAGGRTYEQYF
TRBJ2-5 | TRBV11-2 | CASSSPDRRGETQYF
TRBJ2-1 | TRBV29-1 | CSVRRVLGDEQFF
TRBJ2-5 | TRBV19 | CASSPGLAGGGQETQYF
TRBJ1-3 | TRBV19 | CASSIYPKDPYSGNTIYF
TRBJ2-3 | TRBV5-1 | CASSLGLAGSTDTQYF
TRBJ1-1 | TRBV2 | CASILGGGNTEAFF
TRBJ2-6 | TRBV5-1 | CASSSQGNGANVLTF
TRBJ2-1 | TRBV20-1 | CSARVIEALGYNEQFF
TRBJ2-1 | TRBV4-2 | CASSKSRDSYNEQFF
TRBJ2-5 | TRBV28 | CAERRTGQETQYF
TRBJ2-6 | TRBV2 | CASRTAKTGANVLTF
TRBJ2-6 | TRBV6-1 | CASSKGQGMAGANVLTF
TRBJ2-1 | TRBV6-1 | CASKVLAGGGGDEQFF
TRBJ2-3 | TRBV20-1 | CSATPGQPTDTQYF
TRBJ2-6 | TRBV6-6 | CAIKPRENSGANVLTF
TRBJ2-7 | TRBV7-9 | CASRSGGAGLAGTYEQYF
TRBJ1-1 | TRBV7-2 | CASSSLGTGSEAFF
TRBJ2-4 | TRBV4-1 | CASSQDSLGIQYF
TRBJ2-3 | TRBV3-1 | CASTRTSGMDTQYF
TRBJ2-3 | TRBV3-1 | CASSQDPASVTDTQYF
TRBJ1-5 | TRBV19 | CASSVRDGGNQPQHF
TRBJ1-1 | TRBV7-6 | CASSSRQGETEAFF
TRBJ2-5 | TRBV7-2 | CASSVRGGSPQETQYF
TRBJ2-2 | TRBV20-1 | CSARRDSNTGELFF
TRBJ2-7 | TRBV5-6 | CASSLQRLREQYF
TRBJ1-2 | TRBV28 | CASSFRTLTNYGYTF